The rows below give T cell receptor beta chains drawn from one sample of a study of blood T cell repertoires in COVID-19. Some clones are missing from TCRdb's copy, which holds only in-frame ones; the method was immunoSEQ multiplex PCR. Of 120,000 to 150,000 clones listed, approximately 83% are singletons. Specimen: peripheral blood. These receptors were obtained from a woman between 55 and 75 years old with COVID-19, enrolled during active disease. The CDR3 runs from the conserved cysteine through the conserved F or W. Each record gives: V gene, J gene, CDR3 protein.

>TRBV11-1|TRBJ2-7
CASSPRRTGGGEQYF
>TRBV4-2|TRBJ2-7
CASSQAASGRADSSYEQYF
>TRBV14|TRBJ2-7
CASSQENRIVYEQYF
>TRBV6-5|TRBJ2-1
CASSSLQEQFF
>TRBV7-9|TRBJ2-3
CASSSREGSSTDTQYF
>TRBV27|TRBJ1-1
CASRSGGLNTEAFF
>TRBV18|TRBJ2-3
CASSPSETDTQYF
>TRBV6-5|TRBJ2-3
CASSIAGPTDTQYF
>TRBV5-1|TRBJ1-1
CASSLQVYTEAFF
>TRBV7-9|TRBJ2-2
CASSGGTGRGTGELFF
>TRBV20-1|TRBJ1-2
CSASRQGEYYGYTF
>TRBV29-1|TRBJ2-1
CSVERGSSYNEQFF
>TRBV4-3|TRBJ2-7
CASSQDILQGQGPYEQYF
>TRBV18|TRBJ2-1
CASSQSEATGGGHNEQFF
>TRBV27|TRBJ2-6
CASSLLGHGAGANVLTF
>TRBV7-2|TRBJ2-7
CASSRPGGYEQYF
>TRBV5-8|TRBJ2-7
CASSLWRGRTIPSYEQYF
>TRBV7-8|TRBJ1-2
CASSQALGGYTF
>TRBV5-6|TRBJ1-4
CASSSIGTAEKLFF
>TRBV4-2|TRBJ1-4
CASSQDGTGGEKLFF
>TRBV13|TRBJ2-7
CASSLAVSYEQYF
>TRBV5-4|TRBJ2-1
CASSPAGTYNEQFF
>TRBV6-5|TRBJ1-6
CASRRGQTVPLHF
>TRBV9|TRBJ1-3
CASSAGRGDLSGNTIYF
>TRBV25-1|TRBJ1-2
CATRRGSGYTF
>TRBV2|TRBJ2-7
CASIARGGDYEQYF
>TRBV6-2/TRBV6-3|TRBJ1-5
CASSFGGDQPQHF
>TRBV18|TRBJ1-6
CASSPLPSSYNSPLHF
>TRBV6-5|TRBJ2-7
CASSWGLGYEQYF
>TRBV28|TRBJ1-2
CASSLAGGYYGYTF
>TRBV2|TRBJ2-5
CASKTSSQETQYF
>TRBV9|TRBJ2-1
CASSPHRGGEFF
>TRBV9|TRBJ1-6
CASSVGIGQSDSPLHF
>TRBV27|TRBJ1-5
CASSPLGTGGNQPQHF
>TRBV18|TRBJ1-1
CASSLSGQGAGNTEAFF
>TRBV14|TRBJ2-1
CASSFQGGRPNEQFF
>TRBV7-2|TRBJ1-1
CASSSWTGGDWAFF
>TRBV13|TRBJ1-2
CASSSGTGGSGYTF
>TRBV5-1|TRBJ2-6
CASRYSGANVLTF
>TRBV10-3|TRBJ1-1
CAISVTDFEEDAEAFF
>TRBV30|TRBJ1-5
CAWSPQDSLANQPQHF
>TRBV5-5|TRBJ1-1
CASSSRLTDRSNTEAFF
>TRBV21-1|TRBJ1-1
CASSMDRRDIYIMNTEAFF
>TRBV5-4|TRBJ1-3
CASSEGQSSGNTIYF
>TRBV11-2|TRBJ2-3
CASSLGLAGDTQYF
>TRBV7-8|TRBJ1-3
CASSLVGRSGNTIYF
>TRBV23-1|TRBJ2-3
CASSPWGGGSDTDTQYF
>TRBV7-2|TRBJ2-1
CASSSLPRELNEQFF
>TRBV7-9|TRBJ1-2
CASSPWSPGRRVNYGYTF
>TRBV24-1|TRBJ2-1
CATSDSSSLAGEYNEQFF